Presented here are 6 T cell receptor beta chains from one specimen sequenced in a study of cytomegalovirus exposure and HLA in healthy donors. The study ran its PCR with 60 Vbeta and 13 Jbeta primers. Clones were read by immunoSEQ multiplex PCR, and TCRdb kept only the in-frame ones, dropping some. The profile covers around 180,000 clones, with 80% appearing a single time and almost 7% taken by the ten largest. The sample taken for sequencing was PBMCs. These receptors all come from a man aged 25-40 years in good health and CMV-seropositive.

The rearrangement joins TRBV18 to TRBJ1-1; D is unresolved. Trimming left V 7 bases short and J 1 base short, with 10 bases between. CDR1 and CDR2 (germline): KGHSH, LQKENI. The CDR3 is 13 residues long. The CDR3 here is CASLVSPNTEAFF. The CDR3 region has the DNA TGTGCCAGCTTAGTATCGCCGAACACTGAAGCTTTCTTT.

This clone was observed a handful of times. The chain joins TRBV10-3 to TRBJ1-3; D is unclear. CDR3 size: 15 residues. V was clipped by 3 bases and J by 0 bases, with 9 bases between them. Per the germline V gene, CDR1 is ENHRY and CDR2 is SYGVKD. DNA of the CDR3: TGTGCCATCAGTGACTCCGGCGGCTCTGGAAACACCATATATTTT. Translated, it gives CAISDSGGSGNTIYF.

V gene TRBV28 combines with J gene TRBJ1-1; D may be TRBD1 (6 bases). CDR1 and CDR2 from the germline V gene are MDHEN and SYDVKM. The CDR3 has 13 residues. Trimming removed 8 bases from V and 7 bases from J, with 17 bases in between. The CDR3 DNA reads TGTGCCAGCGGAGACCTCAGGACAGATGAAGCTTTCTTT. Protein sequence: CASGDLRTDEAFF.

The DNA of the CDR3 is TGCACCAGCATTCGGGGGTGCTCTGGGGCCAACGTCCTGACTTTC. The encoded protein is CTSIRGCSGANVLTF. The chain is built from TRBV1 and TRBJ2-6; the DNA was not compared with TRBD2, the D call given in the table. TRBV1 is flagged as a pseudogene. The CDR3 sequence is 15 residues long.

V gene TRBV11-3 combines with J gene TRBJ2-1, with unresolved D. V lost 0 bases and J 0 bases, leaving 6 bases between the germline ends. Per the germline V gene, CDR1 is SGHNT and CDR2 is YENEEA. The CDR3 loop spans 15 amino acids. The CDR3 sequence is CASSLEQSSYNEQFF. The DNA for the CDR3 is TGTGCCAGCAGCTTAGAACAGAGCTCCTACAATGAGCAGTTCTTC.

This clone was observed a handful of times. The J gene is TRBJ1-1, the V gene TRBV10-3, with 12 bases identical to TRBD1. V trimming: 11 bases; J trimming: 8 bases; junction bases outside the gene matches: 12. Germline CDR1 reads ENHRY; CDR2 reads SYGVKD. The CDR3 is made up of 14 amino acids. For the CDR3, the DNA is TGTGCCGCAATCCCCGGGACAGGGGGCGCCGAAGCTTTCTTT. Its protein product is CAAIPGTGGAEAFF.